These T cell receptor beta chains were read from a single sample in a study of blood T cell repertoires in COVID-19. Sequencing was performed with immunoSEQ multiplex PCR; in TCRdb, only in-frame clones are kept and a portion is missing. Among hundreds of thousands of clones listed, roughly four fifths were seen once. The specimen was PBMCs or T cells enriched from blood (not recorded which). These receptors were obtained from a man aged 35-49 years who had been exposed to COVID-19. CDR3s include the opening cysteine and the closing phenylalanine or tryptophan. A D gene is named only where the DNA matches it firmly. Clone size is stated in some rows and not others, as once, few, many or a class when expanded.

V gene: TRBV4-2
J gene: TRBJ2-3
D gene: NA
clone size: few
CDR3 DNA: TGTGCCAGCAGCCAAGATTCACCGGGATTCACTACGCAGTATTTT
CDR3 protein: CASSQDSPGFTTQYF

V gene: TRBV5-5
J gene: TRBJ1-1
D gene: NA
clone size: NA
CDR3 DNA: TGTGCCAGCACCTCCAGGATGCTGAACACTGAAGCTTTCTTT
CDR3 protein: CASTSRMLNTEAFF

V gene: TRBV6-5
J gene: TRBJ1-2
D gene: TRBD1
clone size: NA
CDR3 DNA: TGTGCCAGCACTATGACAGGGGGCTATGGCTACACCTTC
CDR3 protein: CASTMTGGYGYTF

V gene: TRBV30
J gene: TRBJ1-1
D gene: TRBD1
clone size: NA
CDR3 DNA: TGTGCCTGGACCGTGGACAGGGGAGGTGCGGCTTTCTTT
CDR3 protein: CAWTVDRGGAAFF

V gene: TRBV10-3
J gene: TRBJ2-3
D gene: NA
clone size: NA
CDR3 DNA: TGTGCCATCAGTGAACTCACAGATACGCAGTATTTT
CDR3 protein: CAISELTDTQYF

V gene: TRBV19
J gene: TRBJ1-5
D gene: NA
clone size: NA
CDR3 DNA: TGTGCCAGTAGTGGCGACAGCTTTAATCAGCCCCAGCATTTT
CDR3 protein: CASSGDSFNQPQHF

V gene: TRBV18
J gene: TRBJ2-1
D gene: TRBD2
clone size: NA
CDR3 DNA: TGTGCCAGCTCACCACCAGCGGGAAGAATTCGGGAGCAGTTCTTC
CDR3 protein: CASSPPAGRIREQFF

V gene: TRBV6-5
J gene: TRBJ2-5
D gene: TRBD2
clone size: NA
CDR3 DNA: TGTGCCAGCACCACGTCCCAGGGACTAGGGAAGACCCAGTACTTC
CDR3 protein: CASTTSQGLGKTQYF

V gene: TRBV21-1
J gene: TRBJ2-3
D gene: NA
clone size: NA
CDR3 DNA: TGTGCCAGGGACAGGGGCTGCACAGATACGCAGTATTTT
CDR3 protein: CARDRGCTDTQYF

V gene: TRBV13
J gene: TRBJ2-1
D gene: TRBD2
clone size: NA
CDR3 DNA: TGTGCCAGCAGCGCGACAAGCGGGGGGGTAGGGGAGCAGTTCTTC
CDR3 protein: CASSATSGGVGEQFF

V gene: TRBV5-4
J gene: TRBJ2-3
D gene: TRBD2
clone size: once
CDR3 DNA: TGTGCCAGCAGCAGAATAGCGGGAGTTGGGACAGATACGCAGTATTTT
CDR3 protein: CASSRIAGVGTDTQYF

V gene: TRBV5-8
J gene: TRBJ1-3
D gene: NA
clone size: NA
CDR3 DNA: TGTGCCAGCAGCTTGGGGCCGAGGGAAAACACCATATATTTT
CDR3 protein: CASSLGPRENTIYF

V gene: TRBV2
J gene: TRBJ2-7
D gene: NA
clone size: NA
CDR3 DNA: TGTGCCAGCAGTCCGGACAGCAGCGAGCAGTACTTC
CDR3 protein: CASSPDSSEQYF

V gene: TRBV9
J gene: TRBJ1-4
D gene: TRBD1
clone size: NA
CDR3 DNA: TGTGCCAGCAGCGTAGAGGGGGCTGGAAGGGAAAAACTGTTTTTT
CDR3 protein: CASSVEGAGREKLFF

V gene: TRBV4-1
J gene: TRBJ1-3
D gene: TRBD1
clone size: NA
CDR3 DNA: TGCGCCAGCAGCCCGGGACAGAGAGCTATGGGCTCTGGAAACACCATATATTTT
CDR3 protein: CASSPGQRAMGSGNTIYF

V gene: TRBV7-9
J gene: TRBJ1-5
D gene: TRBD1
clone size: NA
CDR3 DNA: TGTGCCAGCAGCCCGACAGGGGAGTATCAGCCCCAGCATTTT
CDR3 protein: CASSPTGEYQPQHF

V gene: TRBV19
J gene: TRBJ1-2
D gene: NA
clone size: NA
CDR3 DNA: TGTGCCAGTAGTGCAGAGGGTAGAGGGTATTATGGCTACACCTTC
CDR3 protein: CASSAEGRGYYGYTF

V gene: TRBV27
J gene: TRBJ2-7
D gene: NA
clone size: NA
CDR3 DNA: TGTGCCAGCAGTTTTGCGCCTGACTTCTACGAGCAGTACTTC
CDR3 protein: CASSFAPDFYEQYF

V gene: TRBV5-5
J gene: TRBJ1-3
D gene: NA
clone size: NA
CDR3 DNA: TGTGCCAGCAGCCCGACTGGAGACAGAAAGCCTGGAAACACCATATATTTT
CDR3 protein: CASSPTGDRKPGNTIYF

V gene: TRBV6-5
J gene: TRBJ2-5
D gene: NA
clone size: NA
CDR3 DNA: TGTGCCAGCAGGGGGGACTCGAAAGAGACCCAGTACTTC
CDR3 protein: CASRGDSKETQYF

V gene: TRBV5-4
J gene: TRBJ2-2
D gene: TRBD2
clone size: NA
CDR3 DNA: TGTGCCAGCAGCTTGGGTGGACTAGCGGGAGCCGGGGAGCTGTTTTTT
CDR3 protein: CASSLGGLAGAGELFF

V gene: TRBV10-3
J gene: TRBJ1-3
D gene: NA
clone size: few
CDR3 DNA: TGTGCCATCAGTGAGTTCGCCAGGGTCTCTGGAAACACCATATATTTT
CDR3 protein: CAISEFARVSGNTIYF

V gene: TRBV3-1/TRBV3-2
J gene: TRBJ2-7
D gene: TRBD1
clone size: NA
CDR3 DNA: TGTGCCAGCAGCCCCTGGACAGGGCCGGGCGAGCAGTACTTC
CDR3 protein: CASSPWTGPGEQYF

V gene: TRBV14
J gene: TRBJ2-7
D gene: NA
clone size: once
CDR3 DNA: TGTGCCAGCAGCCAAGCATCCGGCTACGAGCAGTACTTC
CDR3 protein: CASSQASGYEQYF

V gene: TRBV7-6
J gene: TRBJ2-3
D gene: TRBD2
clone size: NA
CDR3 DNA: TGTGCCAGCAGCTCCGGACTAGTTGGTGCAGATACGCAGTATTTT
CDR3 protein: CASSSGLVGADTQYF

V gene: TRBV9
J gene: TRBJ1-2
D gene: NA
clone size: NA
CDR3 DNA: TGTGCCAGCAGCGTAGCCGGGAGGGATGGCTACACCTTC
CDR3 protein: CASSVAGRDGYTF

V gene: TRBV7-9
J gene: TRBJ2-7
D gene: NA
clone size: NA
CDR3 DNA: TGTGCCAGCAGCCGGAACAGGGCCACCTACGAGCAGTACTTC
CDR3 protein: CASSRNRATYEQYF

V gene: TRBV19
J gene: TRBJ2-3
D gene: TRBD2
clone size: NA
CDR3 DNA: TGTGCCAGTAGTATGACTAGCGGGCACACAGATACGCAGTATTTT
CDR3 protein: CASSMTSGHTDTQYF

V gene: TRBV9
J gene: TRBJ2-3
D gene: TRBD2
clone size: NA
CDR3 DNA: TGTGCCAGCAGCGAGGGGACTACCAACACAGATACGCAGTATTTT
CDR3 protein: CASSEGTTNTDTQYF

V gene: TRBV10-2
J gene: TRBJ2-3
D gene: TRBD2
clone size: once
CDR3 DNA: TGCGCCAGCAGTGTGGCACTAGCGGGAGATACGCAGTATTTT
CDR3 protein: CASSVALAGDTQYF

V gene: TRBV5-5
J gene: TRBJ2-5
D gene: NA
clone size: NA
CDR3 DNA: TGTGCCAGCAGCTCAGACGGGAACTCCGGGGAGACCCAGTACTTC
CDR3 protein: CASSSDGNSGETQYF

V gene: TRBV6-5
J gene: TRBJ1-4
D gene: TRBD1
clone size: NA
CDR3 DNA: TGTGCCAGCAGTTACATCGGGACAGGGGGCGAAAAACTGTTTTTT
CDR3 protein: CASSYIGTGGEKLFF

V gene: TRBV3-1/TRBV3-2
J gene: TRBJ1-5
D gene: NA
clone size: NA
CDR3 DNA: TGTGCCAGCAGCCAAGGATCGGGACTCAGCAATCAGCCCCAGCATTTT
CDR3 protein: CASSQGSGLSNQPQHF

V gene: TRBV7-3
J gene: TRBJ1-2
D gene: NA
clone size: NA
CDR3 DNA: TGTGCCAGCAGCCCCAATTCGGAGGGAGTTGGCTACACCTTC
CDR3 protein: CASSPNSEGVGYTF

V gene: TRBV6-5
J gene: TRBJ2-1
D gene: NA
clone size: NA
CDR3 DNA: TGTGCCAGCTCGCCCCTTTACCTCGGGTACAATGAGCAGTTCTTC
CDR3 protein: CASSPLYLGYNEQFF

V gene: TRBV6-5
J gene: TRBJ2-2
D gene: TRBD1
clone size: NA
CDR3 DNA: TGTGCCAGCAGTTACGAGGGGGCTTTAAACACCGGGGAGCTGTTTTTT
CDR3 protein: CASSYEGALNTGELFF

V gene: TRBV5-6
J gene: TRBJ2-3
D gene: NA
clone size: once
CDR3 DNA: TGTGCCAGCAGCGACCTCAAGGGGCTGGCAGATACGCAGTATTTT
CDR3 protein: CASSDLKGLADTQYF

V gene: TRBV7-9
J gene: TRBJ2-7
D gene: TRBD1
clone size: NA
CDR3 DNA: TGTGCCAGCAGCCCCCACCGGGACAGTACCGTTCAGTACTTC
CDR3 protein: CASSPHRDSTVQYF

V gene: TRBV12-3/TRBV12-4
J gene: TRBJ1-5
D gene: NA
clone size: NA
CDR3 DNA: TGTGCCAGCAGTTTACAGGGTAGTCAGCCCCAGCATTTT
CDR3 protein: CASSLQGSQPQHF

V gene: TRBV19
J gene: TRBJ2-1
D gene: TRBD2
clone size: NA
CDR3 DNA: TGTGCCAGTAGATTGCGGGAGGGCCGTAATGAGCAGTTCTTC
CDR3 protein: CASRLREGRNEQFF

V gene: TRBV14
J gene: TRBJ2-7
D gene: TRBD2
clone size: NA
CDR3 DNA: TGTGCCAGCAGCCAAGTCCCCCCACTAGCGGGAGTAGAGTTC
CDR3 protein: CASSQVPPLAGVEF

V gene: TRBV7-3
J gene: TRBJ1-5
D gene: NA
clone size: NA
CDR3 DNA: TGTGCCAGCAGCTTGGAGCGGAATCAGCCCCAGCATTTT
CDR3 protein: CASSLERNQPQHF

V gene: TRBV5-1
J gene: TRBJ1-1
D gene: NA
clone size: NA
CDR3 DNA: TGCGCCAGCAGCTTGGACAGGGAGATGAACACTGAAGCTTTCTTT
CDR3 protein: CASSLDREMNTEAFF

V gene: TRBV11-2
J gene: TRBJ2-1
D gene: NA
clone size: NA
CDR3 DNA: TGTGCCAGCAGCTTTGCACTCGGGGACTACAATGAGCAGTTCTTC
CDR3 protein: CASSFALGDYNEQFF

V gene: TRBV30
J gene: TRBJ2-3
D gene: NA
clone size: NA
CDR3 DNA: TGTGCCTGGAGTGGATCCGGGAGCTACACAGATACGCAGTATTTT
CDR3 protein: CAWSGSGSYTDTQYF

V gene: TRBV11-3
J gene: TRBJ1-1
D gene: NA
clone size: NA
CDR3 DNA: TGTGCCAGCAGCTTAGATGGGAGCCGCATGAACACTGAAGCTTTCTTT
CDR3 protein: CASSLDGSRMNTEAFF

V gene: TRBV3-1/TRBV3-2
J gene: TRBJ1-2
D gene: NA
clone size: NA
CDR3 DNA: TGTGCCAGCAGCCAAGTCGGAGGTGGCTACACCTTC
CDR3 protein: CASSQVGGGYTF

V gene: TRBV10-3
J gene: TRBJ2-1
D gene: TRBD2
clone size: NA
CDR3 DNA: TGTGCCATCACGAGTAGCGGGACTCCCCATGAGCAGTTCTTC
CDR3 protein: CAITSSGTPHEQFF

V gene: TRBV30
J gene: TRBJ2-7
D gene: NA
clone size: NA
CDR3 DNA: TGTGCCTGGAATTTGCGGGGCAGAGAAGAGTACGAGCAGTACTTC
CDR3 protein: CAWNLRGREEYEQYF